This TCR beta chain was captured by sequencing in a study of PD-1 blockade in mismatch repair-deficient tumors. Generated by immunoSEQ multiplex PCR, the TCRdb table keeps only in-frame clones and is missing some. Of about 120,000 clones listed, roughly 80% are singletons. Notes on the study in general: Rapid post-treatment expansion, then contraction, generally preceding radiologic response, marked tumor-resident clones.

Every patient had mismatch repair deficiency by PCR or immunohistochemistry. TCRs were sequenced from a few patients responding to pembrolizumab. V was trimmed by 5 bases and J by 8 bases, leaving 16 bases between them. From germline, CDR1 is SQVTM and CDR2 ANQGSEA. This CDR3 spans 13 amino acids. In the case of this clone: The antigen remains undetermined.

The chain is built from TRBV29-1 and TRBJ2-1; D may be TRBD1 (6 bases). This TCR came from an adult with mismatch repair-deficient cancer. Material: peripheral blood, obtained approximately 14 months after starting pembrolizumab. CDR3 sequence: CSVLTDRTDEQFF. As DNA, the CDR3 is TGCAGCGTTCTAACGGACAGAACCGATGAGCAGTTCTTC.